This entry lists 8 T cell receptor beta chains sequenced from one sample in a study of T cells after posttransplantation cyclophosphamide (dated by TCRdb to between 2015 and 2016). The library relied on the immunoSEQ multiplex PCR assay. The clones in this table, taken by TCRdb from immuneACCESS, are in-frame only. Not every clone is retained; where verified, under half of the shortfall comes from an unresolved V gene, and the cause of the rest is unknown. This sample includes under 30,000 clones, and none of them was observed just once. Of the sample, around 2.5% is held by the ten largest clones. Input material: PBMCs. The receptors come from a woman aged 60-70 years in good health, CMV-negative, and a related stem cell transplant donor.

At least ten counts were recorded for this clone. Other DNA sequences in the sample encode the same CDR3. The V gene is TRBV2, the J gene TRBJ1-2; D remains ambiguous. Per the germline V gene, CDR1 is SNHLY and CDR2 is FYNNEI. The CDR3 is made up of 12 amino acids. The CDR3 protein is CASDRAGYGYTF. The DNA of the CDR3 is TGTGCTTCTGATAGGGCCGGCTATGGCTACACCTTC.

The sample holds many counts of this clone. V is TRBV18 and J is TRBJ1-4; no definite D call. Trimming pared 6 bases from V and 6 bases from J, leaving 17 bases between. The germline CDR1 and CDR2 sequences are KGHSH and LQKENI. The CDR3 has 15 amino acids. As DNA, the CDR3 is TGTGCCAGCTCCCCTAACCTGGACGGGGATGAAAAACTGTTTTTT. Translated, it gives CASSPNLDGDEKLFF. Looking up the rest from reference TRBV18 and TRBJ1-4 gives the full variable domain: NAGVMQNPRHLVRRRGQEARLRCSPMKGHSHVYWYRQLPEEGLKFMVYLQKENIIDESGMPKERFSAEFPKEGPSILRIQQVVRGDSAAYFCASSPNLDGDEKLFFGSGTQLSVL.

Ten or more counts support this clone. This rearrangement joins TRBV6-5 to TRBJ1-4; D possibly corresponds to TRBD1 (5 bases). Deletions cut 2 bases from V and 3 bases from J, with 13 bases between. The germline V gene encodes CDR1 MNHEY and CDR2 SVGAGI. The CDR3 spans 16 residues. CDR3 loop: CASSYMGGLANEKLFF. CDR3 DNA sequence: TGTGCCAGCAGTTACATGGGGGGATTAGCTAATGAAAAACTGTTTTTT.

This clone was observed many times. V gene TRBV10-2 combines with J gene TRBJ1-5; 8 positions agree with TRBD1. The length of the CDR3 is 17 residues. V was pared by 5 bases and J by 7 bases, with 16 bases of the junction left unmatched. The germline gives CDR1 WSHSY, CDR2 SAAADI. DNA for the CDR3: TGCGCCAGCAGTCCCGGGACAGGAAGCACCCCCGGCCAGCCCCAGCATTTT. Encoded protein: CASSPGTGSTPGQPQHF.

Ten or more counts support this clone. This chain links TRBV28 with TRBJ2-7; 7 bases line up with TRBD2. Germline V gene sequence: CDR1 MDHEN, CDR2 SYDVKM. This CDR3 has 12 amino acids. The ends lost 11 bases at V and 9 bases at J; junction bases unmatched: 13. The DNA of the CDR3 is TGTGCCGGGGGGGAATATGCTAGCGGGCAGTACTTC. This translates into CAGGEYASGQYF.

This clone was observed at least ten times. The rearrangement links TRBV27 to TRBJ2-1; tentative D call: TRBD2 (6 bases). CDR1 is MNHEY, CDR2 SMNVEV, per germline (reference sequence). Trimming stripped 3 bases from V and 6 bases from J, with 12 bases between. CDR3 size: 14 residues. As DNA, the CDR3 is TGTGCCAGCAGTTTTAGGGACTCTGTCAATGAGCAGTTCTTC. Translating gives CASSFRDSVNEQFF.

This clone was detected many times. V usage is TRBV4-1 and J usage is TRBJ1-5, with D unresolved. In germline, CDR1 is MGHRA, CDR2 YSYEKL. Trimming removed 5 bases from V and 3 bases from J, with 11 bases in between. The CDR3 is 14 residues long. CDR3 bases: TGCGCCAGCAGCTTCCGAGCCTTCAATCAGCCCCAGCATTTT. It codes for CASSFRAFNQPQHF.

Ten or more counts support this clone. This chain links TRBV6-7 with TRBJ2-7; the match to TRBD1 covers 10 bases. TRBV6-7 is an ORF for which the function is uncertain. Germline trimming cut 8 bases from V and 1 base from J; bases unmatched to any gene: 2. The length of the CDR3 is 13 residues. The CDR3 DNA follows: TGTGCCAGCCCGGGACAGGGGTCCTACGAGCAGTACTTC. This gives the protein CASPGQGSYEQYF.